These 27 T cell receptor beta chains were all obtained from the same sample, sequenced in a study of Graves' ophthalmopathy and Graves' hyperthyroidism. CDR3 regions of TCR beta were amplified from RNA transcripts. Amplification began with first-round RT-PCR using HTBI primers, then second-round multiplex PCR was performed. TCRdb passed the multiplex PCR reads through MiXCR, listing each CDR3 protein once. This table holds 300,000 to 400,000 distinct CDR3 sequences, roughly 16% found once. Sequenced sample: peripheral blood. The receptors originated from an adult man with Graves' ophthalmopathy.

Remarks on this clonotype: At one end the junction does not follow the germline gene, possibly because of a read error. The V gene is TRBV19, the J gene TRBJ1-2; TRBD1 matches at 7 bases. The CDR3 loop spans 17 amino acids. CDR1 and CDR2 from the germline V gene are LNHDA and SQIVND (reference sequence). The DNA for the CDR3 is TGTGTCAGTATCCCTTCACTTCCAGAGACAGGGTCCTATGGCTACACCTTC. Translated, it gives CVSIPSLPETGSYGYTF. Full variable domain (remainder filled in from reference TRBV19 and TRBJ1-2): DGGITQSPKYLFRKEGQNVTLSCEQNLNHDAMYWYRQDPGQGLRLIYYSQIVNDFQKGDIAEGYSVSREKKESFPLTVTSAQKNPTAFYLCVSIPSLPETGSYGYTFGSGTRLTVV.

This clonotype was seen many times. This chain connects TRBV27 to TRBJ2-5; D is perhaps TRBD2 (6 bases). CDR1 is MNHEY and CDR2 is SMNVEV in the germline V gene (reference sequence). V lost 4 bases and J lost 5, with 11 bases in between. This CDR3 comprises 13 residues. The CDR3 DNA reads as TGTGCCAGCAGTTCGGGAGTTGGGGAGACCCAGTACTTC. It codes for CASSSGVGETQYF.

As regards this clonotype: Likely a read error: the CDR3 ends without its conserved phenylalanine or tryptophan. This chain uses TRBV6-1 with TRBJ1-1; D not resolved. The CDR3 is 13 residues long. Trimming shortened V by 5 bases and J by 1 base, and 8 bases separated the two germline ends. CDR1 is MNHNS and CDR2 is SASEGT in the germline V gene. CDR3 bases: TGTGCCAGCAGTAAGAGGACGAACACTGAAGCTTTCCTT. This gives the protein CASSKRTNTEAFL.

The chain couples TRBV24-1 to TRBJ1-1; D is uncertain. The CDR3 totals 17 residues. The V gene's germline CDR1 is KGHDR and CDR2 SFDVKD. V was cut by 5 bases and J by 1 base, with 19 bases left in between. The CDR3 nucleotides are TGTGCCACCAGTGCCCGCCCCCACTTGGCACGGAACACTGAAGCTTTCTTT. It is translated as CATSARPHLARNTEAFF.

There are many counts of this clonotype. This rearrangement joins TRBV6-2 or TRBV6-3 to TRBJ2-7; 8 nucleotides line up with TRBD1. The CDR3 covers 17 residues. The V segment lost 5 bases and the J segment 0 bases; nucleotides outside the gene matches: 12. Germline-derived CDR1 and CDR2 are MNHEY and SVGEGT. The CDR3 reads CASSIVQGAGGSYEQYF. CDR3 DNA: TGTGCCAGCAGTATCGTCCAGGGGGCCGGTGGCTCCTACGAGCAGTACTTC.

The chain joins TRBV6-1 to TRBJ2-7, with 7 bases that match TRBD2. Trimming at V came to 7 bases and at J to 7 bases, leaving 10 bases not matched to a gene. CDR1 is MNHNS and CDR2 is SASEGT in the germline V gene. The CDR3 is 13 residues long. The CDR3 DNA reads TGTGCCAGCACCTCAGCGGGAACCGGTGAGCAGTACTTC. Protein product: CASTSAGTGEQYF.

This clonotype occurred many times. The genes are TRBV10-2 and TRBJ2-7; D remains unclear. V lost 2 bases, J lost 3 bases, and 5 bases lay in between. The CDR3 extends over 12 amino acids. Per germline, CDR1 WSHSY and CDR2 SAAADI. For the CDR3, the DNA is TGCGCCAGCAGTGAGAGGGACTACGAGCAGTACTTC. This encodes CASSERDYEQYF.

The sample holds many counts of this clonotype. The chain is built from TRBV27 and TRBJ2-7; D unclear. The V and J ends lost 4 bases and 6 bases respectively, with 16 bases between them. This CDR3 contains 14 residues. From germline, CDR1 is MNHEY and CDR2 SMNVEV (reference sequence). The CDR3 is CASSSGLSRGEQYF. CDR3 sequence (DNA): TGTGCCAGCAGTTCTGGGTTGTCGAGAGGCGAGCAGTACTTC.

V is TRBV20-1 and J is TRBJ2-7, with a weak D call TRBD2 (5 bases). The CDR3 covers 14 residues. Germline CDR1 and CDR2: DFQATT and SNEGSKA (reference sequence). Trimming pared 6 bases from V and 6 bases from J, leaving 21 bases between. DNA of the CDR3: TGCAGTGCCCCGGAGGAACTAGAACGGTCCGAGCAGTACTTC. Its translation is CSAPEELERSEQYF.

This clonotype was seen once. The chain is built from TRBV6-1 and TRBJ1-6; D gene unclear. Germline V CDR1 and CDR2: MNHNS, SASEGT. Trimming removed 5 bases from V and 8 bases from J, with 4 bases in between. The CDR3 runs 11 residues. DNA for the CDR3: TGTGCCAGCAGTCCCGATTCACCCCTCCACTTT. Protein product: CASSPDSPLHF.

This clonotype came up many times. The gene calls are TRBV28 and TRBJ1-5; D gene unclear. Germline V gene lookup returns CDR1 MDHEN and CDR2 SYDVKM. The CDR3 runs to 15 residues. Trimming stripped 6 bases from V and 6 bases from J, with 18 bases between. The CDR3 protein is CASRNQEWLGQPQHF. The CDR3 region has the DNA TGTGCCAGCAGGAATCAGGAGTGGCTGGGTCAGCCCCAGCATTTT.

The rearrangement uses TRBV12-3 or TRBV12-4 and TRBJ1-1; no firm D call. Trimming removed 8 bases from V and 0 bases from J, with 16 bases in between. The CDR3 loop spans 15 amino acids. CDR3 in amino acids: CASLMAGALNTEAFF. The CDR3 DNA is TGTGCCAGCTTGATGGCGGGCGCCCTGAACACTGAAGCTTTCTTT.

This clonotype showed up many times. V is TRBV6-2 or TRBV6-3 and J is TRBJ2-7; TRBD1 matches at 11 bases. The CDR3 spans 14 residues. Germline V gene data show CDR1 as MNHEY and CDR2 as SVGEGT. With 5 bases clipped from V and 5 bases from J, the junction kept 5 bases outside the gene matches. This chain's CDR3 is CASSRDRGFNEQYF. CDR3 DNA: TGTGCCAGCAGTCGGGACAGGGGGTTCAACGAGCAGTACTTC.

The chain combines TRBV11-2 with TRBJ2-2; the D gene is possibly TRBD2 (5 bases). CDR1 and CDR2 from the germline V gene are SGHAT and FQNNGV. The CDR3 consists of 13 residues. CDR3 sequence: CATGVTGTGELFF. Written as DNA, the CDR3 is TGTGCGACCGGGGTAACGGGCACCGGGGAGCTGTTTTTT.

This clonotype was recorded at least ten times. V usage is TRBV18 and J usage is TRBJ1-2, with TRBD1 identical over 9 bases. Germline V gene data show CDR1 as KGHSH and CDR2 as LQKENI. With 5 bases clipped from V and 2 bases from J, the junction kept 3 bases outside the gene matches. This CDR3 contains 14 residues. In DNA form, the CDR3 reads TGTGCCAGCTCATCGGGACAGGGCAACTATGGCTACACCTTC. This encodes CASSSGQGNYGYTF.

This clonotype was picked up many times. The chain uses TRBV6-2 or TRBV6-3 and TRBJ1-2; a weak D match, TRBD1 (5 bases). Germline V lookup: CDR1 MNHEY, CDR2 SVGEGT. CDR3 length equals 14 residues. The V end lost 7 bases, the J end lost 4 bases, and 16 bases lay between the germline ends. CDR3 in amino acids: CASTDTWQGYGYTF. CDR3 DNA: TGTGCCAGCACCGACACGTGGCAGGGCTATGGCTACACCTTC.

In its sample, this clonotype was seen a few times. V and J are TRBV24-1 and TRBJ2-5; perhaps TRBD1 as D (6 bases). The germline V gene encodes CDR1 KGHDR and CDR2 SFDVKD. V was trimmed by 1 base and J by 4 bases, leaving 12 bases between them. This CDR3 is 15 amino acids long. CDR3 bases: TGTGCCACCAGTGATTTCAGCCAGGGGACAGAGACCCAGTACTTC. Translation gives CATSDFSQGTETQYF.

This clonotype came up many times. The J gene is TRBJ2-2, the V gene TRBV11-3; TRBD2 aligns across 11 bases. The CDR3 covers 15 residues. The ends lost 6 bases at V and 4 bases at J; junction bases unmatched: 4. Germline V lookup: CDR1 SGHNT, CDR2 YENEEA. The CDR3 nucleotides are TGTGCCAGCAGACGAGGACTAGCGGGCACCGGGGAGCTGTTTTTT. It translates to CASRRGLAGTGELFF.

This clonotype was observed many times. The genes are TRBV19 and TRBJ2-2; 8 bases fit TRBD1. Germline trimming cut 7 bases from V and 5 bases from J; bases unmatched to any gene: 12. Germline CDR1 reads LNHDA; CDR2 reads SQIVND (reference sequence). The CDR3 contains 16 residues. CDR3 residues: CASTTSGTGFTGELFF. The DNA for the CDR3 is TGTGCCAGTACTACTTCCGGGACAGGTTTTACCGGGGAGCTGTTTTTT.

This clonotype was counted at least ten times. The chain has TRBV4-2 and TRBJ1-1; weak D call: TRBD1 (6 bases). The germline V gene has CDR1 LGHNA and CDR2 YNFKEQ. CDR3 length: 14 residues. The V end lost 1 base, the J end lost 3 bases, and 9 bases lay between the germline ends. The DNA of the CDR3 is TGTGCCAGCAGCCAAGGAACAGGGTACACTGAAGCTTTCTTT. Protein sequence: CASSQGTGYTEAFF.

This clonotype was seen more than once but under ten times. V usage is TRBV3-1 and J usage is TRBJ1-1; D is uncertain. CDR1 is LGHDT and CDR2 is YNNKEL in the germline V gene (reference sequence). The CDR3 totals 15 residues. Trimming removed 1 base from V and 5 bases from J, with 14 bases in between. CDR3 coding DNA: TGTGCCAGCAGCCAAGCCAGACGAACTGCAACTGAAGCTTTCTTT. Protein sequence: CASSQARRTATEAFF.

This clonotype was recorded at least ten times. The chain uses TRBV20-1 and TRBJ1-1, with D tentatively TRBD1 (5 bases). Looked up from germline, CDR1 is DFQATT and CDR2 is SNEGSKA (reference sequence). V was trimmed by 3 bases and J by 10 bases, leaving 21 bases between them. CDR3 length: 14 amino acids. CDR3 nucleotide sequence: TGCAGTGCTAGCAAGGGACTATTTCATGTGGGAGCTTTCTTT. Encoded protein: CSASKGLFHVGAFF.

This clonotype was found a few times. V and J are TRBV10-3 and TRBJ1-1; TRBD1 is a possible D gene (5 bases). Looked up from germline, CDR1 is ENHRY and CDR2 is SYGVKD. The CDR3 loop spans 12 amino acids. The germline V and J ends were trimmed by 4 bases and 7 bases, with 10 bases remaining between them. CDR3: CAISGDSSEAFF. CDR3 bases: TGTGCCATCAGTGGCGACAGCAGTGAAGCTTTCTTT.

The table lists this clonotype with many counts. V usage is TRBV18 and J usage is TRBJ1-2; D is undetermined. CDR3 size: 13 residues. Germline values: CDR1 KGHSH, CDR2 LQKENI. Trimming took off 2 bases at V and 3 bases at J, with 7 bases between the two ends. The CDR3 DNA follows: TGTGCCAGCTCACCAAATCCCGACTATGGCTACACCTTC. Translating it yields CASSPNPDYGYTF.

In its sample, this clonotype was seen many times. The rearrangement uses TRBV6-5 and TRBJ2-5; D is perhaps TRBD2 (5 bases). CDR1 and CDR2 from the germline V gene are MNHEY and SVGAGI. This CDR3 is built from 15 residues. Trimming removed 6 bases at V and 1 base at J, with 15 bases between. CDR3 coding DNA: TGTGCCAGCAGCCTGGACTGGCGCCGCCAAGAGACCCAGTACTTC. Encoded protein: CASSLDWRRQETQYF.

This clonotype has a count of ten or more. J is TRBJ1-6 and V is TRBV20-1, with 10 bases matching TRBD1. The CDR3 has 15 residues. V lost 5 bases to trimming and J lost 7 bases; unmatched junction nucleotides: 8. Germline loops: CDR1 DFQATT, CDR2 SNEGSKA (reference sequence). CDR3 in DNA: TGCAGTGCTCCCGCCGGGACAGGGGTAAATTCACCCCTCCACTTT. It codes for CSAPAGTGVNSPLHF.

In DNA, the CDR3 is TGTGCCAGTAGTTCCTCCGGGACAGGGGGAATTGGGCAGTACTTC. Translation: CASSSSGTGGIGQYF. The chain has TRBV19 and TRBJ2-7; TRBD1 agrees at 11 bases. Germline CDR1 is LNHDA and CDR2 is SQIVND (reference sequence). The CDR3 extends over 15 amino acids. The V gene end was trimmed by 5 bases and the J gene end by 9 bases; junction bases not matched to a gene: 12.